The 25 T cell receptor beta chains listed next were all sequenced from one sample in a study of monozygotic twins with inflammatory bowel disease. From its re-call of the 5' RACE reads, TCRdb lists each CDR3 protein once, without DNA. The sample totals around 410,000 distinct CDR3 sequences; its top ten clones hold around 2.3%. What was sequenced was blood. The origin of the receptors is a human donor with ulcerative colitis or Crohn's disease, or a healthy co-twin of an affected twin (not recorded which).

The chain is built from TRBV4-3 and TRBJ2-2. Germline V CDR1 and CDR2: LGHNA, YSLEER. The CDR3 runs 12 residues. The CDR3 sequence is CASSLGFGELFF.

The chain employs TRBV7-9 and TRBJ2-6; TCRdb's D gene call, TRBD1, goes unchecked for lack of DNA. The CDR3 loop spans 16 amino acids. Germline V lookup: CDR1 SEHNR, CDR2 FQNEAQ (reference sequence). The CDR3 loop is CASRHPGHSGANVLTF.

The rearrangement uses TRBV7-2 and TRBJ1-1. The V gene's germline CDR1 is SGHTA and CDR2 FQGNSA. The CDR3 runs 17 residues. The CDR3 is CASSLARPSPLNTEAFF. Full variable domain (rest looked up from reference TRBV7-2 and TRBJ1-1): GAGVSQSPSNKVTEKGKDVELRCDPISGHTALYWYRQSLGQGLEFLIYFQGNSAPDKSGLPSDRFSAERTGGSVSTLTIQRTQQEDSAVYLCASSLARPSPLNTEAFFGQGTRLTVV.

The chain joins TRBV30 to TRBJ1-2; TCRdb indicates TRBD1, and absent DNA this call remains unverified. The germline V gene has CDR1 GTSNPN and CDR2 SVGIG (reference sequence). This CDR3 contains 11 residues. The chain's CDR3 is CACTGSYGYTF. Drawing the rest from reference TRBV30 and TRBJ1-2, the complete variable domain is SQTIHQWPATLVQPVGSPLSLECTVEGTSNPNLYWYRQAAGRGLQLLFYSVGIGQISSEVPQNLSASRPQDRQFILSSKKLLLSDSGFYLCACTGSYGYTFGSGTRLTVV.

The chain joins TRBV2 to TRBJ2-5. The length of the CDR3 is 12 residues. Germline V gives CDR1 SNHLY, CDR2 FYNNEI. The CDR3 is CASQGVVETQYF.

The rearrangement joins TRBV19 to TRBJ2-3; TCRdb proposes TRBD1, but this gene call is untestable without DNA. Germline V lookup: CDR1 LNHDA, CDR2 SQIVND (reference sequence). The CDR3 covers 15 residues. CDR3 sequence: CASNPTGGSTDTQYF.

The V and J genes are TRBV2 and TRBJ2-7; checking the TCRdb D call of TRBD1 is not possible without DNA. The CDR3 covers 13 residues. CDR1 SNHLY and CDR2 FYNNEI come from the germline V gene. The CDR3: CALGASSFYEQYF.

This sequence joins TRBV15 and TRBJ1-2. Germline loops: CDR1 LNHNV, CDR2 YYDKDF (reference sequence). The CDR3 totals 13 residues. The CDR3 region is CATSRDLRDGYTF.

V gene TRBV19 combines with J gene TRBJ1-2; lacking DNA, the TRBD1 call made by TCRdb goes unchecked. This CDR3 is built from 16 residues. Germline V gene sequence: CDR1 LNHDA, CDR2 SQIVND (reference sequence). The chain's CDR3 is CASSIVLGQTDYGYTF.

This chain joins TRBV5-1 and TRBJ1-4; the D gene TCRdb calls, TRBD1, cannot be checked with no DNA. Germline values: CDR1 SGHRS, CDR2 YFSETQ. This CDR3 is 15 amino acids long. CDR3 loop: CASSWTGATNEKLFF.

V and J are TRBV4-2 and TRBJ1-6. Germline V gene lookup returns CDR1 LGHNA and CDR2 YNFKEQ. CDR3 size: 17 residues. CDR3 residues: CATSQELAGSYNSPLHF.

The V gene is TRBV7-9, the J gene TRBJ2-5; TCRdb lists TRBD1, though no DNA is available to test this call. This CDR3 is 16 amino acids long. Germline V gene lookup returns CDR1 SEHNR and CDR2 FQNEAQ (reference sequence). The CDR3 loop is CASSSPVAPIPETQYF.

The chain combines TRBV12-3 or TRBV12-4 with TRBJ2-1; TCRdb names TRBD2, which stays unverified in the absence of DNA. The CDR3 has 15 residues. The CDR3 here is CASRPEGGLAGAQFF.

This sequence joins TRBV7-2 and TRBJ2-1; TCRdb returns TRBD2, unconfirmable since there is no DNA. This CDR3 has 13 amino acids. CDR1 is SGHTA and CDR2 is FQGNSA in the germline V gene. CDR3: CASSLSSGNEQFF.

The gene calls are TRBV3-1 and TRBJ1-1; the TCRdb D gene call, TRBD1, has no DNA to confirm it. Germline assignment: CDR1 LGHDT and CDR2 YNNKEL (reference sequence). The CDR3 length is 14 residues. The CDR3 region is CASSPVGQNTEAFF.

J is TRBJ2-1 and V is TRBV14. The CDR3 totals 15 residues. Germline loops: CDR1 SGHDN, CDR2 FVKESK. The CDR3 reads CASSQEELGVYEQFF.

The chain combines TRBV12-5 with TRBJ2-7; there is no DNA to check the TCRdb D call of TRBD2. Germline-derived CDR1 and CDR2 are LGHNT and FRNRAP. The CDR3 covers 22 residues. CDR3: CASGLVTQPIKQGLRSSYEQYF. Full variable domain (missing parts from reference TRBV12-5 and TRBJ2-7): DARVTQTPRHKVTEMGQEVTMRCQPILGHNTVFWYRQTMMQGLELLAYFRNRAPLDDSGMPKDRFSAEMPDATLATLKIQPSEPRDSAVYFCASGLVTQPIKQGLRSSYEQYFGPGTRLTVT.

The V and J genes are TRBV21-1 and TRBJ2-7; TCRdb's D call of TRBD2 is untestable without DNA. TRBV21-1 is termed a pseudogene. The CDR3 has 16 residues. CDR3 amino acids: CASSKLSGGGSYEQYF.

This chain connects TRBV6-5 to TRBJ1-3. This CDR3 has 11 residues. Germline CDR1 reads MNHEY; CDR2 reads SVGAGI. CDR3 residues: CASRILCTIYF.

The chain combines TRBV29-1 with TRBJ1-1. The CDR3 runs 13 residues. Germline V gene lookup returns CDR1 SQVTM and CDR2 ANQGSEA. The CDR3 loop reads CSVAETALTEAFF.

The chain uses TRBV29-1 and TRBJ2-5; absent DNA, TCRdb's TRBD1 call cannot be checked. Germline CDR1 SQVTM, CDR2 ANQGSEA. This CDR3 region has 12 residues. CDR3 region: CSVFDRADPQYF.

V is TRBV11-2 and J is TRBJ2-1. This CDR3 is built from 13 residues. Germline-derived CDR1 and CDR2 are SGHAT and FQNNGV. The CDR3 reads CASRRSSYNEQFF. Filled out from reference TRBV11-2 and TRBJ2-1, the complete variable domain reads EAGVAQSPRYKIIEKRQSVAFWCNPISGHATLYWYQQILGQGPKLLIQFQNNGVVDDSQLPKDRFSAERLKGVDSTLKIQPAKLEDSAVYLCASRRSSYNEQFFGPGTRLTVL.

The chain employs TRBV6-5 and TRBJ2-5; TCRdb lists TRBD1, though no DNA is available to test this call. Germline-derived CDR1 and CDR2 are MNHEY and SVGAGI. This CDR3 contains 11 residues. The CDR3 sequence is CASTQGVSQYF.

The J gene is TRBJ2-4, the V gene TRBV6-5. This CDR3 contains 15 residues. Per the germline V gene, CDR1 is MNHEY and CDR2 is SVGAGI. The CDR3 reads CASSSRQLVGNIQYF.

Here the CDR3 reads CASSLSPDRGHEQYF. The rearrangement uses TRBV5-1 and TRBJ2-7; TCRdb's D call, TRBD1, is unchecked because there is no DNA. CDR1 SGHRS and CDR2 YFSETQ come from the germline V gene. The CDR3 runs to 15 residues.